A single sample is the source of the 18 T cell receptor beta chains below, sequenced in a study of graft-versus-host responses after intestinal transplantation. This table comes from immunoSEQ multiplex PCR, and its TCRdb copy is limited to in-frame clones, with some not included. This table has around 7,800 clones, roughly 80% appearing once. Tissue from the graft was processed to free its intraepithelial and lamina propria lymphocytes. The starting material was ileum tissue, obtained roughly 230 days after intestinal transplant. These receptors were obtained from a human patient who received an intestinal transplant, so some T cells may come from the graft donor.

This clone was found a few times. The V gene is TRBV29-1, the J gene TRBJ1-1, with D perhaps matching TRBD1 (6 bases). Germline V lookup: CDR1 SQVTM, CDR2 ANQGSEA. The CDR3 contains 14 residues. V lost 1 base and J lost 0, with 9 bases in between. The CDR3: CSVEGGRMNTEAFF. CDR3 coding DNA: TGCAGCGTTGAAGGGGGGCGCATGAACACTGAAGCTTTCTTT.

The chain carries TRBV6-1 and TRBJ2-7; 7 bases map to TRBD1. V shed 6 bases, J shed 3 bases, and the junction held 8 bases outside the gene matches. Germline V lookup: CDR1 MNHNS, CDR2 SASEGT. The length of the CDR3 is 14 residues. CDR3 sequence reads: CASSGTAINYEQYF. The CDR3 nucleotides are TGTGCCAGCAGCGGGACAGCTATTAACTACGAGCAGTACTTC.

The chain recombines TRBV28 with TRBJ1-2; perhaps TRBD1 as D (5 bases). V gave up 4 bases and J gave up 4 bases, with 16 bases separating them. The length of the CDR3 is 15 residues. Germline assignment: CDR1 MDHEN and CDR2 SYDVKM. CDR3: CASSSPGKLGYGYTF. The CDR3 region has the DNA TGTGCCAGCAGTTCTCCAGGGAAGCTCGGCTATGGCTACACCTTC.

This clone is labeled as medium-sized (0.01 to 0.1%). The same CDR3 arises from other DNA sequences in this sample as well. Here the CDR3 reads CASRGLYEQYF. CDR3 in DNA: TGTGCCAGCAGGGGACTTTACGAGCAGTACTTC. The chain recombines TRBV2 with TRBJ2-7, with a tentative D call TRBD2 (6 bases). Per germline, CDR1 SNHLY and CDR2 FYNNEI. Trimming took off 6 bases at V and 4 bases at J, with 7 bases between the two ends. The CDR3 covers 11 residues.

The rearrangement joins TRBV4-3 to TRBJ2-6; no firm D call. Per the germline V gene, CDR1 is LGHNA and CDR2 is YSLEER. CDR3 length equals 15 residues. Trimming cost V 0 bases and J 0 bases, with 3 bases left between them. CDR3: CASSQELSGANVLTF. The CDR3 nucleotides are TGCGCCAGCAGCCAAGAACTCTCTGGGGCCAACGTCCTGACTTTC.

This clone was observed a handful of times. V usage is TRBV27 and J usage is TRBJ1-1, with 11 bases that match TRBD1. The CDR3 length is 16 residues. Germline V gives CDR1 MNHEY, CDR2 SMNVEV (reference sequence). With 4 bases clipped from V and 0 bases from J, the junction kept 4 bases outside the gene matches. As DNA, the CDR3 is TGTGCCAGCAGTTACGGACAGGGGGCCGTGAACACTGAAGCTTTCTTT. Translating gives CASSYGQGAVNTEAFF.

The chain joins TRBV7-2 to TRBJ2-7; D unclear. The length of the CDR3 is 14 residues. Trimming cost V 3 bases and J 2 bases, with 11 bases left between them. Germline CDR1 reads SGHTA; CDR2 reads FQGNSA. In nucleotides, the CDR3 is TGTGCCAGCAGCTTTAACACAGTCGCCTACGAGCAGTACTTC. Translated, it gives CASSFNTVAYEQYF.

The J gene is TRBJ2-6, the V gene TRBV7-9; tentative D call: TRBD1 (6 bases). CDR1 and CDR2 from the germline V gene are SEHNR and FQNEAQ (reference sequence). Trimming stripped 5 bases from V and 0 bases from J, with 14 bases between. The CDR3 extends over 17 amino acids. The CDR3, as DNA: TGTGCCAGCAGCCACAGGGTCCCCTTCTCTGGGGCCAACGTCCTGACTTTC. Its protein product is CASSHRVPFSGANVLTF.

The chain couples TRBV2 to TRBJ1-4, with 8 nucleotides matching TRBD1. This CDR3 has 18 amino acids. V lost 5 bases and J lost 4; bases outside the gene matches: 15. Germline V gene sequence: CDR1 SNHLY, CDR2 FYNNEI. This chain's CDR3 is CASSNQDRAGEGNEKLFF. In nucleotides, the CDR3 is TGTGCCAGCAGTAATCAGGACAGGGCTGGGGAGGGTAATGAAAAACTGTTTTTT.

This chain links TRBV6-6 with TRBJ2-7; 7 bases line up with TRBD1. After removal of 6 bases from V and 2 bases from J, the junction contained 10 bases not matched to a gene. The CDR3 sequence is 15 residues long. The germline V gene has CDR1 MNHNY and CDR2 SVGAGI (reference sequence). CDR3 amino acids: CASRQMGDSTYEQYF. CDR3 sequence (DNA): TGTGCCAGCAGGCAGATGGGGGACAGCACCTACGAGCAGTACTTC.

This clone turned up a few times. The chain recombines TRBV7-2 with TRBJ2-7; 9 nucleotides match TRBD1. Germline-derived CDR1 and CDR2 are SGHTA and FQGNSA. CDR3 length: 14 residues. Trimming removed 2 bases from V and 2 bases from J; junction bases left unmatched: 1. CDR3 loop: CASSLRQGAYEQYF. DNA for the CDR3: TGTGCCAGCAGCTTAAGACAGGGGGCCTACGAGCAGTACTTC.

This chain uses TRBV8-2 with TRBJ2-6; TRBD1 was called by the table and not checked on the DNA. TRBV8-2 is termed a pseudogene. The CDR3 loop spans 17 amino acids. The CDR3, as DNA: TGTGGCAGTTTGGGCAAGATAACACAAAGTCGGGCCAACGTCCTGACTTTC. Translating gives CGSLGKITQSRANVLTF.

In DNA, the CDR3 is TGTGCCTGGACAAGATATGGGGCAGGGAGGCACAATGAGCAGTTCTTC. It is translated as CAWTRYGAGRHNEQFF. The V gene is TRBV30, the J gene TRBJ2-1, with a tentative D call TRBD2 (6 bases). Trimming removed 4 bases at V and 5 bases at J, with 21 bases between. CDR3 size: 16 residues. CDR1 and CDR2 (germline): GTSNPN, SVGIG (reference sequence).

This clone was found a few times. This CDR3 reads CASRLASSYNEQFF. The CDR3 DNA reads TGTGCCAGCAGACTAGCGAGCTCCTACAATGAGCAGTTCTTC. The chain has TRBV28 and TRBJ2-1; 7 bases are a match to TRBD2. V lost 6 bases to trimming and J lost 0 bases; unmatched junction nucleotides: 2. Germline CDR1 MDHEN, CDR2 SYDVKM. There are 14 residues in the CDR3.

The chain uses TRBV6-6 and TRBJ2-3; a weak D match, TRBD1 (6 bases). The V gene lost 5 bases and the J gene lost 2 bases, with 14 bases spanning the gap. CDR3 length: 15 amino acids. Germline CDR1 and CDR2: MNHNY and SVGAGI (reference sequence). CDR3 DNA: TGTGCCAGCAGTCGTCGGGACACCATCACAGATACGCAGTATTTT. It specifies CASSRRDTITDTQYF.

This sequence joins TRBV7-9 and TRBJ2-2; 8 bases fit TRBD2. Germline V CDR1 and CDR2: SEHNR, FQNEAQ (reference sequence). The CDR3 consists of 15 residues. V was clipped by 3 bases and J by 5 bases; unmatched bases: 5. The CDR3 region is CASSFGTSGTGELFF. As DNA, the CDR3 is TGTGCCAGCAGCTTTGGGACTAGTGGGACCGGGGAGCTGTTTTTT.

The rearrangement uses TRBV7-9 and TRBJ2-1; 10 positions agree with TRBD2. From germline, CDR1 is SEHNR and CDR2 FQNEAQ (reference sequence). V dropped 0 bases and J dropped 10; count of bases not matched to a gene: 3. The CDR3 contains 14 residues. The DNA of the CDR3 is TGTGCCAGCAGCTTAGCTTTAGCGGGAGGCGAGCAGTTCTTC. It is translated as CASSLALAGGEQFF.

The chain recombines TRBV6-1 with TRBJ2-2; TRBD2 is a possible D gene (5 bases). The CDR3 extends over 15 amino acids. CDR1 MNHNS and CDR2 SASEGT come from the germline V gene. The V gene lost 2 bases and the J gene lost 4 bases, with 11 bases spanning the gap. The CDR3 loop reads CASSETRGPTGELFF. The CDR3 DNA reads as TGTGCCAGCAGTGAAACAAGAGGGCCCACCGGGGAGCTGTTTTTT.